The 13 T cell receptor beta chains below all came from one sample that was sequenced in a study of T cells after yellow fever vaccination. TCRdb independently ran MiXCR on the 5' RACE reads; one entry per CDR3 protein. The sample lists 150,000 to 200,000 distinct CDR3 sequences, around 10% occurring once. The sequences come from CD8+ T cells sorted from PBMCs, collected 15 days after the yellow fever booster vaccination. The receptors were gathered from a young man who received the YFV17D yellow fever vaccine.

This clonotype was detected many times. V usage is TRBV29-1 and J usage is TRBJ2-7; D ambiguous. The ends were cut back, 2 bases at V and 5 bases at J, with 13 bases in the middle. Germline CDR1 is SQVTM and CDR2 is ANQGSEA. The CDR3 contains 13 residues. The CDR3 DNA is TGCAGCGTTGAATGGGCGGTGGACCACGAGCAGTACTTC. It translates to CSVEWAVDHEQYF.

This clonotype showed up just a few times. V is TRBV20-1 and J is TRBJ2-7, with 7 bases identical to TRBD2. The CDR3 has 11 residues. The germline gives CDR1 DFQATT, CDR2 SNEGSKA (reference sequence). With V trimmed by 7 bases and J by 7 bases, 7 bases remained unmatched. CDR3 in amino acids: CSVQSGGEQYF. The CDR3 DNA reads TGCAGTGTGCAGTCGGGAGGAGAGCAGTACTTC.

This clonotype turned up a few times. V and J are TRBV6-5 and TRBJ2-7, with D hard to call. Per germline, CDR1 MNHEY and CDR2 SVGAGI. Trimming removed 1 base at V and 0 bases at J, with 19 bases between. This CDR3 is built from 18 residues. The CDR3: CASSYYTPAAEISYEQYF. CDR3 bases: TGTGCCAGCAGTTACTACACCCCGGCCGCAGAAATCTCCTACGAGCAGTACTTC.

In its sample, this clonotype was seen many times. The chain combines TRBV28 with TRBJ2-5; a weak D match, TRBD2 (6 bases). Looked up from germline, CDR1 is MDHEN and CDR2 is SYDVKM. The CDR3 is 14 residues long. Trimming took 2 bases from V and 2 from J, leaving 9 bases between them. CDR3 residues: CASSLPGVQETQYF. The CDR3 DNA sequence: TGTGCCAGCAGTTTACCGGGGGTACAAGAGACCCAGTACTTC.

V gene TRBV20-1 combines with J gene TRBJ1-1, with TRBD1 as a possible D gene (5 bases). V was pared by 6 bases and J by 3 bases, with 11 bases between. Germline V lookup: CDR1 DFQATT, CDR2 SNEGSKA (reference sequence). The CDR3 is 12 amino acids. The CDR3 DNA is TGCAGTGCGACGGGACGGGACACTGAAGCTTTCTTT. It is translated as CSATGRDTEAFF.

Ten or more counts support this clonotype. J is TRBJ2-7 and V is TRBV7-9; D not resolved. This CDR3 is built from 12 residues. CDR1 is SEHNR, CDR2 FQNEAQ, per germline (reference sequence). V was clipped by 1 base and J by 3 bases, with 4 bases between them. The DNA for the CDR3 is TGTGCCAGCAGCTTAGGGGTCTACGAGCAGTACTTC. Translating gives CASSLGVYEQYF.

The chain combines TRBV11-2 with TRBJ2-3, with a weak D call TRBD2 (5 bases). CDR1 SGHAT and CDR2 FQNNGV come from the germline V gene. The CDR3 is 17 amino acids. V was shortened by 8 bases and J by 5 bases, with 26 bases between the two germline ends. Here the CDR3 reads CASFVTGIRLDRDTQYF. The CDR3 region has the DNA TGTGCCAGCTTCGTCACCGGGATCCGTTTAGACCGAGATACGCAGTATTTT.

This clonotype was detected a few times. V gene TRBV9 combines with J gene TRBJ2-7, with TRBD1 matching over 7 bases. J gave up 0 bases and V 0 bases, and 3 bases lay outside the gene matches. Looked up from germline, CDR1 is SGDLS and CDR2 is YYNGEE. The CDR3 totals 15 residues. CDR3 residues: CASSVGQGLSYEQYF. The CDR3 bases are TGTGCCAGCAGCGTAGGACAGGGCCTCTCCTACGAGCAGTACTTC. Full variable domain (remainder filled in from reference TRBV9 and TRBJ2-7): DSGVTQTPKHLITATGQRVTLRCSPRSGDLSVYWYQQSLDQGLQFLIQYYNGEERAKGNILERFSAQQFPDLHSELNLSSLELGDSALYFCASSVGQGLSYEQYFGPGTRLTVT.

This chain connects TRBV6-2 or TRBV6-3 to TRBJ2-7; D assignment may be TRBD1 or TRBD2 (6 bases each). This CDR3 contains 15 residues. Germline CDR1 is MNHEY and CDR2 is SVGEGT. V was cut by 6 bases and J by 3 bases, with 18 bases left in between. For the CDR3, the DNA is TGTGCCAGCAGCCCGATGGCAGGAGGGGGCTACGAGCAGTACTTC. It is translated as CASSPMAGGGYEQYF.

This chain joins TRBV2 and TRBJ2-1; tentative D call: TRBD2 (6 bases). Trimming left V 9 bases short and J 12 bases short, with 15 bases between. This CDR3 is 11 amino acids long. Per the germline V gene, CDR1 is SNHLY and CDR2 is FYNNEI. CDR3 residues: CARTSTQGQFF. Written as DNA, the CDR3 is TGTGCCAGGACTAGTACCCAAGGGCAGTTCTTC.

This clonotype was detected a few times. CDR3 sequence reads: CASSPGRQGYQPQHF. In DNA form, the CDR3 reads TGTGCCAGCAGTCCAGGCCGACAGGGGTATCAGCCCCAGCATTTT. The V gene is TRBV6-5, the J gene TRBJ1-5; 8 bases are shared with TRBD1. This CDR3 comprises 15 residues. With 5 bases clipped from V and 5 bases from J, the junction kept 8 bases outside the gene matches. Germline loops: CDR1 MNHEY, CDR2 SVGAGI.

The V and J genes are TRBV3-1 and TRBJ2-2; D is unresolved. This CDR3 is built from 16 residues. Between the trimmed V and J ends, which lost 1 base and 1 base, there was a span of 10 bases. Germline V gene data show CDR1 as LGHDT and CDR2 as YNNKEL (reference sequence). CDR3 DNA: TGTGCCAGCAGCCAAGTTTCCCCAATGAACACCGGGGAGCTGTTTTTT. Translated: CASSQVSPMNTGELFF.

The rearrangement uses TRBV7-9 and TRBJ1-1; D might be TRBD1 (6 bases). This CDR3 comprises 15 residues. V lost 4 bases and J lost 5, with 17 bases in between. Germline V gives CDR1 SEHNR, CDR2 FQNEAQ (reference sequence). CDR3 region: CASSSRGGRWTEAFF. CDR3 DNA sequence: TGTGCCAGCAGCTCTCGGGGGGGCCGGTGGACTGAAGCTTTCTTT.